This entry features one TCR beta chain sequence. The antigen is unknown. A much larger clone is a single base away; this may be a read error. The data are from a study of T cells in Graves' hyperthyroidism and ophthalmopathy. From RNA transcripts, TCR beta CDR3 regions were amplified. A first-round RT-PCR of the TCR CDR3 used the HTBI primer set. TCRdb independently ran MiXCR on the multiplex PCR reads; one entry per CDR3 protein. The table records around 400,000 distinct CDR3 sequences, approximately 14% of them present only once. Germline V gene data show CDR1 as LGHDT and CDR2 as YNNKEL (reference sequence). This CDR3 spans 13 amino acids. Overall study findings and caveats: Also found in blood were most expanded thyroid clonotypes above 0.001.

Patients aged 18 to 65 had newly diagnosed hyperthyroidism that had lasted under 2 months. Initially, at the first diagnosis of hyperthyroidism and before any ophthalmopathy symptoms, blood was sampled. From more than 9.5 ml of fresh peripheral blood, PBMCs were isolated. The sequenced sample was blood. This clonotype was obtained from a woman aged 18-29 years with Graves' hyperthyroidism that later progressed to Graves' ophthalmopathy. The chain couples TRBV3-1 to TRBJ1-1, with no clear D. The CDR3 DNA reads TGTGCCAGCTCTTCAGAGAGGGCTACTGAAGGTTTCTTT. It specifies CASSSERATEGFF.